These T cell receptor beta chains were read from a single sample in a study of T cell responses to AZD1222 COVID-19 vaccine. The assay was immunoSEQ multiplex PCR, and TCRdb's table has in-frame clones only and misses some. The table has about 70,000 clones, 70% to 90% seen once. This material consisted of peripheral blood, taken 28 days after the second dose of the MenACWY control vaccine. All receptors derive from an adult who received the MenACWY meningococcal vaccine as a control. Each CDR3 is given with its conserved first and last residue. The order of the fields is J gene, D gene, clone size, V gene, CDR3 protein, CDR3 DNA. A D gene is named only where the DNA matches it firmly. Not every row has a clone size; where given, it reads once, few, many or a size class.

j_call: TRBJ2-2; d_call: .; clone_size: .; v_call: TRBV6-5; cdr3_aa: CASSYGLAQPTGELFF; cdr3_nt: TGTGCCAGCAGTTACGGGCTAGCCCAGCCCACCGGGGAGCTGTTTTTT
j_call: TRBJ2-1; d_call: TRBD2; clone_size: once; v_call: TRBV29-1; cdr3_aa: CSVATSGVYNEQFF; cdr3_nt: TGCAGCGTGGCGACTAGCGGGGTCTACAATGAGCAGTTCTTC
j_call: TRBJ2-7; d_call: TRBD1; clone_size: .; v_call: TRBV7-8; cdr3_aa: CASSLGPGGSSYEQYF; cdr3_nt: TGTGCCAGCAGCTTAGGGCCAGGGGGATCCTCCTACGAGCAGTACTTC
j_call: TRBJ2-5; d_call: .; clone_size: .; v_call: TRBV27; cdr3_aa: CASGLGASAWETQYF; cdr3_nt: TGTGCCAGCGGCCTAGGGGCTAGCGCGTGGGAGACCCAGTACTTC
j_call: TRBJ1-2; d_call: .; clone_size: .; v_call: TRBV28; cdr3_aa: CATGMGGRGYTF; cdr3_nt: TGTGCCACCGGTATGGGGGGTCGGGGCTACACCTTC
j_call: TRBJ2-2; d_call: .; clone_size: .; v_call: TRBV4-1; cdr3_aa: CASSQGFTGELFF; cdr3_nt: TGCGCCAGCAGCCAGGGATTTACCGGGGAGCTGTTTTTT
j_call: TRBJ2-7; d_call: .; clone_size: .; v_call: TRBV10-3; cdr3_aa: CAISSNGLSYEQYF; cdr3_nt: TGTGCCATCAGTTCGAACGGCCTCTCCTACGAGCAGTACTTC
j_call: TRBJ1-1; d_call: .; clone_size: few; v_call: TRBV7-2; cdr3_aa: CASSSGENTEAFF; cdr3_nt: TGTGCCAGCAGCTCGGGAGAGAACACTGAAGCTTTCTTT
j_call: TRBJ1-4; d_call: TRBD1; clone_size: .; v_call: TRBV28; cdr3_aa: CASSQTGTNEKLFF; cdr3_nt: TGTGCCAGCAGTCAGACAGGGACTAATGAAAAACTGTTTTTT
j_call: TRBJ1-6; d_call: .; clone_size: .; v_call: TRBV7-3; cdr3_aa: CASSLRARGDSPLHF; cdr3_nt: TGTGCCAGCAGCTTAAGGGCGCGAGGTGACTCACCCCTCCACTTT
j_call: TRBJ2-7; d_call: .; clone_size: .; v_call: TRBV7-2; cdr3_aa: CASSLGQPYEQYF; cdr3_nt: TGTGCCAGCAGCTTAGGACAGCCCTACGAGCAGTACTTC
j_call: TRBJ2-3; d_call: TRBD2; clone_size: .; v_call: TRBV30; cdr3_aa: CAWSARLAQLVDTQYF; cdr3_nt: TGTGCCTGGAGTGCGAGACTAGCCCAACTGGTAGATACGCAGTATTTT
j_call: TRBJ1-5; d_call: .; clone_size: .; v_call: TRBV6-5; cdr3_aa: CASSNNFNQPQHF; cdr3_nt: TGTGCCAGCAGCAACAACTTCAATCAGCCCCAGCATTTT
j_call: TRBJ2-1; d_call: TRBD1; clone_size: once; v_call: TRBV29-1; cdr3_aa: CSVDGQGVDNEQFF; cdr3_nt: TGCAGCGTTGACGGACAGGGAGTGGACAATGAGCAGTTCTTC
j_call: TRBJ2-7; d_call: TRBD2; clone_size: .; v_call: TRBV27; cdr3_aa: CASSRSSGSSYEQYF; cdr3_nt: TGTGCCAGCAGTAGGAGTAGCGGGAGCTCCTACGAGCAGTACTTC
j_call: TRBJ2-3; d_call: TRBD1; clone_size: .; v_call: TRBV6-5; cdr3_aa: CASMDRTGGGDTQYF; cdr3_nt: TGTGCCAGCATGGACCGGACAGGGGGCGGAGATACGCAGTATTTT
j_call: TRBJ1-5; d_call: .; clone_size: .; v_call: TRBV5-5; cdr3_aa: CASSMGPSVNQPQHF; cdr3_nt: TGTGCCAGCAGCATGGGACCTTCTGTAAATCAGCCCCAGCATTTT
j_call: TRBJ1-2; d_call: .; clone_size: .; v_call: TRBV6-5; cdr3_aa: CASRGGDKLRGYTF; cdr3_nt: TGTGCCAGCAGGGGTGGGGACAAGCTGCGGGGCTACACCTTC
j_call: TRBJ2-7; d_call: .; clone_size: .; v_call: TRBV19; cdr3_aa: CASSPLGSYEQYF; cdr3_nt: TGTGCCAGCTCCCCCCTAGGGTCCTACGAGCAGTACTTC
j_call: TRBJ2-1; d_call: TRBD2; clone_size: .; v_call: TRBV7-2; cdr3_aa: CASSPMTGGVLEQFF; cdr3_nt: TGTGCCAGCAGCCCGATGACCGGGGGGGTTCTCGAGCAGTTCTTC
j_call: TRBJ2-1; d_call: .; clone_size: .; v_call: TRBV9; cdr3_aa: CASSVTGATEYNEQFF; cdr3_nt: TGTGCCAGCAGCGTAACGGGCGCAACTGAATACAATGAGCAGTTCTTC
j_call: TRBJ1-2; d_call: .; clone_size: .; v_call: TRBV6-5; cdr3_aa: CAGSFGQTFYGYTF; cdr3_nt: TGTGCCGGATCTTTCGGACAGACCTTTTATGGCTACACCTTC
j_call: TRBJ1-1; d_call: TRBD1; clone_size: .; v_call: TRBV7-2; cdr3_aa: CASSLVQGGTEAFF; cdr3_nt: TGTGCCAGCAGCTTAGTGCAGGGGGGCACTGAAGCTTTCTTT
j_call: TRBJ2-7; d_call: .; clone_size: .; v_call: TRBV6-5; cdr3_aa: CASSYSGAFRPGEQYF; cdr3_nt: TGTGCCAGCAGTTACTCGGGAGCTTTCCGACCGGGAGAGCAGTACTTC
j_call: TRBJ1-2; d_call: TRBD1; clone_size: .; v_call: TRBV5-5; cdr3_aa: CASSSGQGYGTGFFSF; cdr3_nt: TGTGCCAGCAGCTCCGGACAGGGTTACGGGACAGGGTTTTTCTCCTTC
j_call: TRBJ1-5; d_call: TRBD1; clone_size: .; v_call: TRBV3-1/TRBV3-2; cdr3_aa: CASSPTGERSQPQHF; cdr3_nt: TGTGCCAGCAGCCCAACAGGGGAAAGGAGTCAGCCCCAGCATTTT
j_call: TRBJ2-7; d_call: .; clone_size: .; v_call: TRBV28; cdr3_aa: CASRAIVRGPTSYEQYF; cdr3_nt: TGTGCCAGCAGGGCGATCGTCAGGGGCCCGACGTCCTACGAGCAGTACTTC
j_call: TRBJ1-6; d_call: TRBD1; clone_size: few; v_call: TRBV7-3; cdr3_aa: CASSLQGAGSYNSPLHF; cdr3_nt: TGTGCCAGCAGCTTACAGGGGGCAGGGTCCTATAATTCACCCCTCCACTTT
j_call: TRBJ2-1; d_call: .; clone_size: .; v_call: TRBV2; cdr3_aa: CASKGATSPYNEQFF; cdr3_nt: TGTGCCAGCAAAGGAGCGACTTCCCCATACAATGAGCAGTTCTTC
j_call: TRBJ1-2; d_call: .; clone_size: .; v_call: TRBV19; cdr3_aa: CASYPSGRPNYGYTF; cdr3_nt: TGTGCCAGTTACCCCTCGGGACGGCCCAACTATGGCTACACCTTC
j_call: TRBJ2-3; d_call: TRBD2; clone_size: .; v_call: TRBV10-2; cdr3_aa: CASSGALAGAGTDTQYF; cdr3_nt: TGCGCCAGCAGTGGGGCTTTAGCGGGAGCTGGCACAGATACGCAGTATTTT
j_call: TRBJ2-1; d_call: TRBD2; clone_size: .; v_call: TRBV6-2/TRBV6-3; cdr3_aa: CASSYSWGGEQFF; cdr3_nt: TGTGCCAGCAGTTACTCATGGGGGGGTGAGCAGTTCTTC
j_call: TRBJ2-1; d_call: TRBD2; clone_size: .; v_call: TRBV7-2; cdr3_aa: CASSLLAGNNEQFF; cdr3_nt: TGTGCCAGCAGCCTACTAGCGGGGAACAATGAGCAGTTCTTC
j_call: TRBJ2-7; d_call: TRBD1; clone_size: .; v_call: TRBV27; cdr3_aa: CASSLSGTGNSYEQYF; cdr3_nt: TGTGCCAGCAGTTTATCCGGGACAGGGAACTCCTACGAGCAGTACTTC
j_call: TRBJ2-1; d_call: TRBD1; clone_size: once; v_call: TRBV27; cdr3_aa: CASSADRGGSYNEQFF; cdr3_nt: TGTGCCAGCAGTGCAGACAGGGGAGGCTCCTACAATGAGCAGTTCTTC
j_call: TRBJ2-1; d_call: .; clone_size: .; v_call: TRBV29-1; cdr3_aa: CSVEEVGNEQFF; cdr3_nt: TGCAGCGTTGAAGAGGTCGGAAATGAGCAGTTCTTC
j_call: TRBJ2-1; d_call: TRBD1; clone_size: .; v_call: TRBV11-2; cdr3_aa: CASRRNRGRRGEQFF; cdr3_nt: TGTGCCAGCAGACGAAACAGGGGCCGACGGGGTGAGCAGTTCTTC
j_call: TRBJ2-1; d_call: TRBD2; clone_size: few; v_call: TRBV18; cdr3_aa: CASSPPNAGLAGGPNEQFF; cdr3_nt: TGTGCCAGCTCACCACCAAACGCGGGTCTAGCGGGGGGGCCGAATGAGCAGTTCTTC
j_call: TRBJ1-6; d_call: .; clone_size: .; v_call: TRBV28; cdr3_aa: CASSFREGNSPLHF; cdr3_nt: TGTGCCAGCAGTTTCCGGGAGGGAAATTCACCCCTCCACTTT
j_call: TRBJ2-7; d_call: TRBD1; clone_size: .; v_call: TRBV19; cdr3_aa: CASSIGTGEVYEQYF; cdr3_nt: TGTGCCAGTAGTATCGGAACAGGGGAAGTCTACGAGCAGTACTTC
j_call: TRBJ2-7; d_call: .; clone_size: few; v_call: TRBV9; cdr3_aa: CASSFRSYEQYF; cdr3_nt: TGTGCCAGCAGCTTTCGATCCTACGAGCAGTACTTC
j_call: TRBJ2-2; d_call: .; clone_size: .; v_call: TRBV7-2; cdr3_aa: CASSRTTAANTGELFF; cdr3_nt: TGTGCCAGCAGTCGGACTACCGCGGCGAACACCGGGGAGCTGTTTTTT
j_call: TRBJ1-2; d_call: .; clone_size: .; v_call: TRBV7-2; cdr3_aa: CASSSPPQDYGYTF; cdr3_nt: TGTGCCAGCAGCTCCCCCCCGCAAGACTATGGCTACACCTTC
j_call: TRBJ2-3; d_call: .; clone_size: .; v_call: TRBV4-3; cdr3_aa: CASSQDHWRRADTQYF; cdr3_nt: TGCGCCAGCAGCCAAGATCACTGGCGGCGCGCAGATACGCAGTATTTT
j_call: TRBJ2-7; d_call: TRBD2; clone_size: .; v_call: TRBV29-1; cdr3_aa: CSVEASGGGYEQYF; cdr3_nt: TGCAGCGTTGAAGCTAGCGGGGGGGGCTACGAGCAGTACTTC
j_call: TRBJ2-7; d_call: .; clone_size: once; v_call: TRBV6-5; cdr3_aa: CASSPPSGASYEQYF; cdr3_nt: TGTGCCAGCAGCCCACCCTCCGGGGCCTCCTACGAGCAGTACTTC
j_call: TRBJ2-6; d_call: TRBD1; clone_size: .; v_call: TRBV2; cdr3_aa: CASSEMGQFSGANVLTF; cdr3_nt: TGTGCCAGCAGTGAAATGGGACAGTTCTCTGGGGCCAACGTCCTGACTTTC
j_call: TRBJ1-2; d_call: TRBD1; clone_size: .; v_call: TRBV7-6; cdr3_aa: CASSPSGTDGYTF; cdr3_nt: TGTGCCAGCAGCCCCTCGGGGACAGATGGCTACACCTTC
j_call: TRBJ1-1; d_call: TRBD1; clone_size: once; v_call: TRBV15; cdr3_aa: CATSRDQGTGDDEAFF; cdr3_nt: TGTGCCACCAGCAGAGATCAGGGGACAGGGGATGATGAAGCTTTCTTT
j_call: TRBJ2-1; d_call: .; clone_size: once; v_call: TRBV2; cdr3_aa: CASSGGAGVYNEQFF; cdr3_nt: TGTGCCAGCAGTGGGGGGGCGGGAGTCTACAATGAGCAGTTCTTC
j_call: TRBJ1-3; d_call: .; clone_size: .; v_call: TRBV5-1; cdr3_aa: CASSYEGNGNTIYF; cdr3_nt: TGCGCCAGCAGCTATGAGGGGAATGGAAACACCATATATTTT